This T cell receptor (beta chain) was recorded in a study of shared clonotypes between healthy human individuals. Study-level results: What naive subsets generally showed was a larger estimated richness than memory subsets showed.

On this clone itself: What it recognizes is unknown.

Each sample came from a Caucasian adult donor living in Nashville, Tennessee. Division of CD4+ cells produced a CD45RA+ naive subset and a CD45RA-negative memory subset. Libraries were prepared by immunoSEQ multiplex PCR; TCRdb keeps only in-frame clonotypes and omits some of them. The sample has a few million clones; more than 90% are singletons. The germline gives CDR1 MNHNY, CDR2 SVGAGI (reference sequence). There are 14 residues in the CDR3. V lost 6 bases and J 2 bases, leaving 11 bases between the germline ends. The chain links TRBV6-6 to TRBJ1-5; a possible D gene is TRBD1 (5 bases). Sequences were obtained from naive CD4+ T cells sorted from blood. Documented subset: CD45RA+ positively selected. The source is a man between 18 and 35 years old in good health. The CDR3 is CASSPGLGNQPQHF. DNA for the CDR3: TGTGCCAGCAGCCCGGGACTTGGCAATCAGCCCCAGCATTTT.